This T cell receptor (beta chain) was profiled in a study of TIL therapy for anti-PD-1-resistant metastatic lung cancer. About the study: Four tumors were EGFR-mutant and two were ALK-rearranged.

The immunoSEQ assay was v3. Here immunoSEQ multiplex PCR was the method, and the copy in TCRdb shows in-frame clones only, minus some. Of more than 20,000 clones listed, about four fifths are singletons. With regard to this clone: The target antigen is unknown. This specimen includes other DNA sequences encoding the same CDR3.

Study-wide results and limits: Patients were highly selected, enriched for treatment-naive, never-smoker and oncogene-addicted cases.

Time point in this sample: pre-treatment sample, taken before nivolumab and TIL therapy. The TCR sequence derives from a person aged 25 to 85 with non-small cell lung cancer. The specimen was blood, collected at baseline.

CDR3 region: CASSLSGSNQPQHF. The CDR3 nucleotides read TGTGCCAGCAGTTTATCGGGTTCCAATCAGCCCCAGCATTTT. The chain is built from TRBV28 and TRBJ1-5; D remains unclear. V lost 1 base and J lost 3, with 7 bases in between. CDR3 size: 14 residues. From germline, CDR1 is MDHEN and CDR2 SYDVKM.